The sequence of this T cell receptor beta chain was determined in a study of long-term antiretroviral therapy in people with HIV. Regarding this clone: Its antigen is not known.

Study-level results: HIV repertoires spanned narrower CDR3 length ranges than controls. From the mid-2000s to the late 2010s, blood was obtained, possibly while participants received older ART regimens.

The CDR3 loop spans 17 amino acids. The V and J ends lost 3 bases and 4 bases, in that order; junction bases with no gene match: 13. The germline V gene encodes CDR1 LGHNA and CDR2 YNFKEQ. Survey-level immunoSEQ v3.0 assays were run. Generated by immunoSEQ multiplex PCR, the TCRdb table keeps only in-frame clones and is missing some. The sample lists 20,000 to 25,000 clones; 82% were seen once. The origin of this receptor is a man aged 35 to 55 with HIV. The chain is built from TRBV4-2 and TRBJ1-2; 8 bases agree with TRBD1. The sequencing used unsorted PBMCs, collected 2.3 to 2.5 years after starting antiretroviral therapy. CDR3 sequence (DNA): TGTGCCAGCAGCCAGGAACTGGGGACAGGAGCCACCTATGGCTACACCTTC. Residues: CASSQELGTGATYGYTF.